A single sample is the source of the 26 T cell receptor beta chains below, sequenced in a study of blood T cell repertoires in COVID-19. The assay was immunoSEQ multiplex PCR, and TCRdb's table has in-frame clones only and misses some. The table has over 250,000 clones, over 75% seen once. The specimen sequenced was PBMCs or T cells enriched from blood (not recorded which). The source is a woman aged 30 to 39 who had recovered from COVID-19.

This clone appeared once. This chain links TRBV5-1 with TRBJ2-2, with D perhaps TRBD1 (6 bases). Germline CDR1 reads SGHRS; CDR2 reads YFSETQ. V was trimmed by 7 bases and J by 5 bases, leaving 15 bases between them. The CDR3 is 14 amino acids. For the CDR3, the DNA is TGCGCCAGCTGTGAACAGGGATTTACCGGGGAGCTGTTTTTT. This gives the protein CASCEQGFTGELFF.

This chain connects TRBV5-5 to TRBJ1-4; D gene uncertain. This CDR3 comprises 14 residues. CDR1 SGHKS and CDR2 YYEKEE come from the germline V gene (reference sequence). V lost 6 bases, J lost 9 bases, and 18 bases lay in between. The DNA for the CDR3 is TGTGCCAGCACCAATTCGGGATCGCCTAAAAAACTGTTTTTT. Translation gives CASTNSGSPKKLFF.

The chain joins TRBV5-1 to TRBJ2-4; no clear D gene. With 4 bases removed from V and 2 bases from J, the gap between germline ends came to 10 bases. CDR1 and CDR2 from the germline V gene are SGHRS and YFSETQ. CDR3 length: 14 residues. The CDR3 protein is CASSPTLTKNIQYF. The CDR3 nucleotides read TGCGCCAGCAGCCCGACACTTACCAAAAACATTCAGTACTTC.

The table lists this clone with a count of one. The chain uses TRBV5-8 and TRBJ1-1; 7 bases fit TRBD1. The junction had 8 bases not matched to a gene; V was cut back by 0 bases and J by 0 bases. The germline V gene encodes CDR1 SGHTS and CDR2 YDEGEE. CDR3 size: 17 residues. The CDR3 loop reads CASSLAVWDRMNTEAFF. CDR3 sequence (DNA): TGTGCCAGCAGCTTGGCCGTATGGGACAGAATGAACACTGAAGCTTTCTTT.

The rearrangement links TRBV28 to TRBJ2-1, with TRBD2 as a possible D gene (6 bases). With 2 bases removed from V and 9 bases from J, the gap between germline ends came to 17 bases. Germline CDR1 is MDHEN and CDR2 is SYDVKM. This CDR3 has 15 residues. As DNA, the CDR3 is TGTGCCAGCAGTTTACCACTACTAGCAAGTCGTGAGCAGTTCTTC. This translates into CASSLPLLASREQFF.

There are a few counts of this clone. The gene calls are TRBV4-3 and TRBJ1-1; D is perhaps TRBD1 (6 bases). Per germline, CDR1 LGHNA and CDR2 YSLEER. The CDR3 sequence is 14 residues long. V lost 0 bases and J lost 7, with 12 bases in between. CDR3 sequence: CASSQDGWTVEAFF. The CDR3 nucleotides read TGCGCCAGCAGCCAAGATGGCTGGACAGTTGAAGCTTTCTTT.

The chain links TRBV24-1 to TRBJ2-1; 7 bases fit TRBD2. The V gene's germline CDR1 is KGHDR and CDR2 SFDVKD. The CDR3 runs to 16 residues. The V and J ends lost 4 bases and 4 bases, in that order; junction bases with no gene match: 9. Written as DNA, the CDR3 is TGTGCCACCAGTGACCCTTGGGGGGGTCTTTACAATGAGCAGTTCTTC. It codes for CATSDPWGGLYNEQFF.

The count of this clone is one. The gene calls are TRBV14 and TRBJ1-1; no clear D. Looked up from germline, CDR1 is SGHDN and CDR2 is FVKESK. Trimming removed 3 bases at V and 4 bases at J, with 15 bases between. The CDR3 covers 15 residues. The CDR3 protein is CASSHRTIGGTEAFF. The CDR3 DNA follows: TGTGCCAGCAGCCATAGGACCATCGGAGGCACTGAAGCTTTCTTT.

V is TRBV4-1 and J is TRBJ1-1; D possibly corresponds to TRBD1 (5 bases). V dropped 1 base and J dropped 0 bases, with 12 bases sitting between them. Germline lookup yields CDR1 MGHRA and CDR2 YSYEKL. CDR3 length: 16 residues. CDR3 protein: CASSQGAGSMNTEAFF. The CDR3 bases are TGCGCCAGCAGCCAAGGGGCAGGGTCCATGAACACTGAAGCTTTCTTT.

This chain joins TRBV29-1 and TRBJ2-2; 7 positions agree with TRBD2. The junction had 5 bases not matched to a gene; V was cut back by 5 bases and J by 5 bases. The CDR3 length is 13 residues. Germline values: CDR1 SQVTM, CDR2 ANQGSEA. The CDR3 coding sequence is TGCAGCGTTTTTGCCGGGGGGACCGGGGAGCTGTTTTTT. The encoded protein is CSVFAGGTGELFF.

This clone occurred once. V is TRBV19 and J is TRBJ1-5, with 8 bases lining up with TRBD1. V lost 6 bases, J lost 2 bases, and 9 bases stayed unmatched. Germline-derived CDR1 and CDR2 are LNHDA and SQIVND (reference sequence). This CDR3 has 16 amino acids. This chain's CDR3 is CASSRGQVRGNQPQHF. DNA of the CDR3: TGTGCCAGTAGCAGGGGACAGGTGCGTGGCAATCAGCCCCAGCATTTT.

This chain connects TRBV4-2 to TRBJ2-1; 7 positions agree with TRBD2. CDR1 LGHNA and CDR2 YNFKEQ come from the germline V gene. V shed 1 base and J 3 bases; nucleotides not matched to a gene: 0. The CDR3 loop spans 14 amino acids. This CDR3 is CASSQGTSYNEQFF. The DNA of the CDR3 is TGTGCCAGCAGCCAAGGGACTAGCTACAATGAGCAGTTCTTC.

The rearrangement links TRBV9 to TRBJ1-4; 7 positions match TRBD1. The germline gives CDR1 SGDLS, CDR2 YYNGEE. Germline trimming cut 2 bases from V and 0 bases from J; bases unmatched to any gene: 7. The CDR3 runs 17 residues. The CDR3: CASSVATGEATNEKLFF. The CDR3 DNA sequence: TGTGCCAGCAGCGTGGCCACAGGGGAGGCAACTAATGAAAAACTGTTTTTT.

The chain is built from TRBV3-1 (or the pseudogene TRBV3-2) and TRBJ2-5; TRBD1 matches at 7 bases. Germline-derived CDR1 and CDR2 are LGHDT and YNNKEL (reference sequence). Trimming cost V 1 base and J 2 bases; bases outside gene matches: 1. This CDR3 spans 14 amino acids. The CDR3 protein is CASSQGDRQETQYF. CDR3 sequence (DNA): TGTGCCAGCAGCCAAGGGGACAGACAAGAGACCCAGTACTTC.

The chain couples TRBV7-2 to TRBJ2-2, with 10 bases lining up with TRBD2. Trimming at V came to 2 bases and at J to 6 bases, leaving 6 bases not matched to a gene. In germline, CDR1 is SGHTA, CDR2 FQGNSA. The CDR3 is made up of 16 amino acids. The CDR3 sequence is CASSLSSAGGAGELFF. In DNA, the CDR3 is TGTGCCAGCAGCTTATCGTCAGCGGGAGGGGCCGGGGAGCTGTTTTTT.

The V gene is TRBV6-1, the J gene TRBJ2-7, with 14 bases lining up with TRBD2. The V and J ends lost 4 bases and 3 bases, in that order; junction bases with no gene match: 14. CDR3 length equals 19 residues. Germline CDR1 MNHNS, CDR2 SASEGT. The CDR3 is CASSVGLAGVKGEDYEQYF. As DNA, the CDR3 is TGTGCCAGCAGTGTGGGACTAGCGGGAGTAAAGGGGGAGGACTACGAGCAGTACTTC.

V is TRBV9 and J is TRBJ2-1, with a tentative D call TRBD2 (6 bases). Germline-derived CDR1 and CDR2 are SGDLS and YYNGEE. The V and J ends lost 3 bases and 0 bases respectively, with 13 bases between them. The CDR3 runs to 16 residues. CDR3 residues: CASSARRGSSYNEQFF. The DNA of the CDR3 is TGTGCCAGCAGCGCGAGGAGGGGTAGCTCCTACAATGAGCAGTTCTTC. The whole variable domain, remainder taken from reference TRBV9 and TRBJ2-1, is DSGVTQTPKHLITATGQRVTLRCSPRSGDLSVYWYQQSLDQGLQFLIQYYNGEERAKGNILERFSAQQFPDLHSELNLSSLELGDSALYFCASSARRGSSYNEQFFGPGTRLTVL.

DNA for the CDR3: TGTGCCAGCAGTTACACTCCGGGACGCGGGGGTTCACCCCTCCACTTT. It codes for CASSYTPGRGGSPLHF. This rearrangement joins TRBV6-5 to TRBJ1-6, with D tentatively TRBD1 (5 bases). CDR3 size: 16 residues. V lost 2 bases, J lost 9 bases, and 17 bases lay in between. Germline values: CDR1 MNHEY, CDR2 SVGAGI.

V gene TRBV28 combines with J gene TRBJ1-1; 7 bases match TRBD1. Germline V gene lookup returns CDR1 MDHEN and CDR2 SYDVKM. This CDR3 is 15 amino acids long. V shed 5 bases and J 1 base; nucleotides not matched to a gene: 7. The DNA for the CDR3 is TGTGCCAGCAGTGTAATCAGGGGGTCGAACACTGAAGCTTTCTTT. It translates to CASSVIRGSNTEAFF.

The chain recombines TRBV9 with TRBJ2-1; TRBD2 is a possible D gene (5 bases). This CDR3 is 14 amino acids long. Germline V gene lookup returns CDR1 SGDLS and CDR2 YYNGEE. Trimming removed 3 bases from V and 1 base from J, with 8 bases in between. The CDR3 here is CASSAPGSYNEQFF. The DNA of the CDR3 is TGTGCCAGCAGCGCCCCGGGATCCTACAATGAGCAGTTCTTC.

Regarding this clone: Other DNA sequences in the same sample also yield this CDR3. This rearrangement joins TRBV4-1 to TRBJ2-5; weak D call: TRBD2 (5 bases). The CDR3 contains 14 residues. Trimming pared 1 base from V and 2 bases from J, leaving 8 bases between. Looked up from germline, CDR1 is MGHRA and CDR2 is YSYEKL. The CDR3 nucleotides are TGCGCCAGCAGCCAAGGAGGGCCTCAAGAGACCCAGTACTTC. Protein product: CASSQGGPQETQYF.

CDR3 region: CASSRGSNEKLFF. DNA for the CDR3: TGTGCCAGCTCTCGGGGTTCGAATGAAAAACTGTTTTTT. This chain connects TRBV7-9 to TRBJ1-4; D ambiguous. The germline CDR1 and CDR2 sequences are SEHNR and FQNEAQ (reference sequence). The CDR3 has 13 amino acids. Deletions cut 8 bases from V and 5 bases from J, with 12 bases between.

This rearrangement joins TRBV6-7 to TRBJ1-6; 7 bases map to TRBD1. TRBV6-7 is an ORF for which the function is uncertain. This CDR3 region has 20 residues. With V trimmed by 0 bases and J by 9 bases, 20 bases remained unmatched. The CDR3 spells CASSYSLTAPRTGSCSPLHF. For the CDR3, the DNA is TGTGCCAGCAGTTACTCGTTGACAGCACCCCGGACAGGTAGTTGTTCACCCCTCCACTTT.

The chain joins TRBV11-2 to TRBJ2-1; the D gene is possibly TRBD2 (5 bases). Germline values: CDR1 SGHAT, CDR2 FQNNGV. Trimming removed 1 base from V and 10 bases from J, with 5 bases in between. The CDR3 is 11 amino acids. The CDR3 region has the DNA TGTGCCAGCAGCTTAGCGGGAGAGCAGTTCTTC. Its translation: CASSLAGEQFF.

This clone appeared once. The chain couples TRBV5-4 to TRBJ2-1; maybe TRBD2 (7 bases). The CDR3 covers 16 residues. CDR1 and CDR2 (germline): SGHNT, YYREEE (reference sequence). V was pared by 4 bases and J by 1 base, with 15 bases between. CDR3 DNA: TGTGCCAGCAGCCAGGGGAGCGGGATTTCCTACAATGAGCAGTTCTTC. It codes for CASSQGSGISYNEQFF.

The chain is built from TRBV29-1 and TRBJ1-3, with no clear D. Germline loops: CDR1 SQVTM, CDR2 ANQGSEA. This CDR3 is 13 amino acids long. V lost 5 bases and J 0 bases, leaving 8 bases between the germline ends. For the CDR3, the DNA is TGCAGCGTTTCAGACAACTCTGGAAACACCATATATTTT. This gives the protein CSVSDNSGNTIYF.